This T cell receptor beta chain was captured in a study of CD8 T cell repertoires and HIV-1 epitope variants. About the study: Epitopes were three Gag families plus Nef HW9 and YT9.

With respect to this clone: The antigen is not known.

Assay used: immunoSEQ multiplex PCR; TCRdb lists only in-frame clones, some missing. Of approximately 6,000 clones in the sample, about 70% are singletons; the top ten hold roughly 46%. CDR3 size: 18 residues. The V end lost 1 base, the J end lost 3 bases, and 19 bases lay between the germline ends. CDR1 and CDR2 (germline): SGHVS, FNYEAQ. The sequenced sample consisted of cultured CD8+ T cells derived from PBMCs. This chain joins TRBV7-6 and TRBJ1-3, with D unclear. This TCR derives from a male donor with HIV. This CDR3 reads CASSLGTDFRSGGNTIYF. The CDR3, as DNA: TGTGCCAGCAGCTTAGGGACGGACTTTAGATCTGGTGGAAACACCATATATTTT.